These 12 T cell receptor beta chains share one sample of origin, sequenced in a study of shared clonotypes between healthy human individuals. The naive CD8 subset, CD45RO-negative cells positively selected for CCR7, excluded terminally differentiated effector memory CD45RA+ cells. The data were produced by immunoSEQ multiplex PCR, yet TCRdb's version contains in-frame clones alone and is incomplete. The data show roughly 890,000 clones, 80% to 95% seen once. Sample: naive CD8+ T cells sorted from blood. The receptor source for this set is a man aged 30 to 39 in good health.

This sequence joins TRBV28 and TRBJ2-1; maybe TRBD2 (6 bases). V shed 6 bases and J shed 4 bases, with 16 bases lying between them. Germline lookup yields CDR1 MDHEN and CDR2 SYDVKM. CDR3 length: 15 residues. The DNA for the CDR3 is TGTGCCAGCAGCCCCGGGAGTACAAGGTACAATGAGCAGTTCTTC. It is translated as CASSPGSTRYNEQFF.

This clone was detected once. The CDR3 DNA reads as TGTGCCAGCAGCGTAGAGGGACTATACACAGATACGCAGTATTTT. The encoded protein is CASSVEGLYTDTQYF. This chain connects TRBV9 to TRBJ2-3; 7 bases line up with TRBD2. The V gene's germline CDR1 is SGDLS and CDR2 YYNGEE. This CDR3 has 15 residues. J lost 2 bases, V lost 0 bases, and 3 bases had no gene match.

The chain joins TRBV19 to TRBJ1-2; the D is unclear. Trimming took off 10 bases at V and 1 base at J, with 16 bases between the two ends. The CDR3 covers 14 residues. Looked up from germline, CDR1 is LNHDA and CDR2 is SQIVND (reference sequence). The CDR3 is CATRRDLFNYGYTF. The DNA of the CDR3 is TGTGCCACAAGACGGGATTTATTTAACTATGGCTACACCTTC. Supplemented by reference TRBV19 and TRBJ1-2, the full variable domain reads DGGITQSPKYLFRKEGQNVTLSCEQNLNHDAMYWYRQDPGQGLRLIYYSQIVNDFQKGDIAEGYSVSREKKESFPLTVTSAQKNPTAFYLCATRRDLFNYGYTFGSGTRLTVV.

The rearrangement joins TRBV28 to TRBJ1-5, with D maybe TRBD1 (6 bases). CDR1 is MDHEN, CDR2 SYDVKM, per germline. Trimming pared 7 bases from V and 5 bases from J, leaving 18 bases between. CDR3 length: 15 amino acids. CDR3 protein: CASNHGGRGDQPQHF. The CDR3 DNA is TGTGCCAGCAACCACGGGGGGCGTGGGGATCAGCCCCAGCATTTT.

The chain joins TRBV6-5 to TRBJ2-1; 9 nucleotides agree with TRBD2. The CDR3 is 13 residues long. From germline, CDR1 is MNHEY and CDR2 SVGAGI. Unmatched junction bases numbered 5, after V lost 5 bases and J lost 9 bases. The CDR3 DNA sequence: TGTGCCAGCAGTCCCGGGACTAGCCTTGAGCAGTTCTTC. This translates into CASSPGTSLEQFF.

This clone was observed once. CDR3 in amino acids: CASSLGQRTSGSPTYTDTQYF. The CDR3 coding sequence is TGTGCCAGCAGCTTAGGGCAGAGGACTAGCGGGAGCCCCACTTACACAGATACGCAGTATTTT. The genes are TRBV7-6 and TRBJ2-3; 13 bases are a match to TRBD2. Germline CDR1 is SGHVS and CDR2 is FNYEAQ. The CDR3 has 21 amino acids. J lost 2 bases, V lost 1 base, and 15 bases had no gene match.

The rearrangement links TRBV4-2 to TRBJ1-4; no clear D gene. With 0 bases removed from V and 7 bases from J, the gap between germline ends came to 9 bases. The CDR3 has 14 amino acids. Germline-derived CDR1 and CDR2 are LGHNA and YNFKEQ. CDR3 bases: TGTGCCAGCAGCCAAGAGTGGACGGTTGAAAAACTGTTTTTT. This sequence encodes CASSQEWTVEKLFF.

This clone was found a few times. Other DNA sequences within the sample encode an identical CDR3. The V and J genes are TRBV7-9 and TRBJ2-7, with D perhaps being TRBD1 or TRBD2 (5 bases each). V lost 5 bases and J lost 6, with 8 bases in between. Germline-derived CDR1 and CDR2 are SEHNR and FQNEAQ (reference sequence). This CDR3 spans 11 amino acids. CDR3 nucleotide sequence: TGTGCCAGCAGCCCCGGGACCGAGCAGTACTTC. Protein product: CASSPGTEQYF.

The genes are TRBV19 and TRBJ2-7; D not resolved. Germline V gene lookup returns CDR1 LNHDA and CDR2 SQIVND (reference sequence). Trimming took 4 bases from V and 4 from J, leaving 8 bases between them. The CDR3 runs to 12 residues. The DNA of the CDR3 is TGTGCCAGTAGTAACCAGAATTACGAGCAGTACTTC. Translated: CASSNQNYEQYF.

The J gene is TRBJ2-7, the V gene TRBV7-3; a weak D match, TRBD2 (5 bases). CDR3 size: 13 residues. Germline CDR1 and CDR2: SGHTA and FQGTGA. Trimming pared 3 bases from V and 0 bases from J, leaving 6 bases between. CDR3 sequence: CASSLDSSYEQYF. The CDR3 DNA reads TGTGCCAGCAGCTTGGACTCCTCCTACGAGCAGTACTTC.

The V and J genes are TRBV28 and TRBJ2-2; unclear D gene. The ends were cut back, 3 bases at V and 0 bases at J, with 11 bases in the middle. CDR3 length: 16 residues. Germline lookup yields CDR1 MDHEN and CDR2 SYDVKM. The CDR3 coding sequence is TGTGCCAGCAGTTTTCGCGGTAACGCGAACACCGGGGAGCTGTTTTTT. Translated: CASSFRGNANTGELFF.

This chain connects TRBV29-1 to TRBJ2-3, with 11 bases that match TRBD2. Losses at the gene ends were 7 bases for V and 3 bases for J; bases not matched to a gene: 9. The germline gives CDR1 SQVTM, CDR2 ANQGSEA. The CDR3 is 15 amino acids. The CDR3 DNA sequence: TGCAGCGCATCACTAGCGGGAGAAGAGACAGATACGCAGTATTTT. It specifies CSASLAGEETDTQYF.